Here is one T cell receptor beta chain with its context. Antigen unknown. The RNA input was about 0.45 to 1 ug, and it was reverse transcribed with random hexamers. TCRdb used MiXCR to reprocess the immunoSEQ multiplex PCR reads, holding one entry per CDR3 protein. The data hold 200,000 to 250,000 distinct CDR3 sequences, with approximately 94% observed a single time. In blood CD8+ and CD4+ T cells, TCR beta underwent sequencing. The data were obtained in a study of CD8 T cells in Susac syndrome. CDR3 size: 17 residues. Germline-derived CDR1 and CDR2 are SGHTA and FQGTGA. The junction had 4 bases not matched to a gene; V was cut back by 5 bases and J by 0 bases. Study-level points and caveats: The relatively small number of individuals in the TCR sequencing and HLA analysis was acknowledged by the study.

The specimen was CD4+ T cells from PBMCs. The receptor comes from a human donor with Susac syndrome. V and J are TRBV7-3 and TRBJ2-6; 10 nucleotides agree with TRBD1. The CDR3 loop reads CASSTRDRGSGANVLTF. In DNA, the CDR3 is TGTGCCAGCAGCACCCGGGACAGGGGCTCTGGGGCCAACGTCCTGACTTTC.